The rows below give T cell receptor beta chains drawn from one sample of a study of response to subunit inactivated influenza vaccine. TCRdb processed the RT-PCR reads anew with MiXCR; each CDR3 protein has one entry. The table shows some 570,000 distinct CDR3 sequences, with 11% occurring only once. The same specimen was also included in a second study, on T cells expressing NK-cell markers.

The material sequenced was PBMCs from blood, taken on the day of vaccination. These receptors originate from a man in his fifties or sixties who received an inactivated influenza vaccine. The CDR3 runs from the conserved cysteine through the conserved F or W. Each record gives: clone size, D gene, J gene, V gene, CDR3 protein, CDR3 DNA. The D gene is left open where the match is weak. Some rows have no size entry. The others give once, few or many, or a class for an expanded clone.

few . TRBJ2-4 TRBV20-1 CSAARGEAKNIQYF TGCAGTGCTGCGAGGGGGGAAGCCAAAAACATTCAGTACTTC
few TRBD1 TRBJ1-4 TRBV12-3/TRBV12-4 CAVTGKTNEKLFF TGTGCCGTGACAGGGAAGACTAATGAAAAACTGTTTTTT
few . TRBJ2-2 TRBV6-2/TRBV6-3 CASSSSATFTGELFF TGTGCCAGCAGCTCTAGCGCGACATTCACCGGGGAGCTGTTTTTT
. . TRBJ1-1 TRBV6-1 CASSEVSAGPEAFF TGTGCCAGCAGTGAAGTTTCGGCGGGTCCTGAAGCTTTCTTT
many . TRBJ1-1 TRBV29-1 CSVGYQGVNTEAFF TGCAGCGTTGGATACCAGGGCGTGAACACTGAAGCTTTCTTT
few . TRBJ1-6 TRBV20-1 CSASAAWDSPLHF TGCAGTGCTAGCGCGGCGTGGGATTCACCCCTCCACTTT
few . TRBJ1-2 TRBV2 CASSRSKDGEYYGYTF TGTGCCAGCAGTCGATCCAAGGACGGGGAATACTATGGCTACACCTTC
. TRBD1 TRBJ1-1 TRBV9 CASGLGTGAEAFF TGTGCCAGCGGACTAGGGACAGGGGCTGAAGCTTTCTTT
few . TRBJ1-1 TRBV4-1 CASSQAQANPEAFF TGCGCCAGCAGCCAAGCACAGGCGAATCCTGAAGCTTTCTTT
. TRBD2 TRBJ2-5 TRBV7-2 CASSPSGRSSETLYF TGTGCCAGCAGCCCTAGCGGGAGGTCTTCAGAGACCCTGTACTTC
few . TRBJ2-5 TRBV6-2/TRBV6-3 CASSYARETIETQYF TGTGCCAGCAGTTACGCCAGGGAAACGATCGAGACCCAGTACTTC
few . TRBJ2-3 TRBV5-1 CASSLRMSGDTQYF TGCGCCAGCAGCTTGAGGATGTCGGGAGATACGCAGTATTTT
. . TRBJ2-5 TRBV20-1 CSARPGDGETQYF TGCAGTGCTAGGCCCGGGGATGGAGAGACCCAGTACTTC
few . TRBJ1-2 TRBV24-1 CATAGDGNYGYTF TGTGCCACCGCTGGGGACGGTAACTATGGCTACACCTTC
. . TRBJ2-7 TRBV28 CASSLSFLQYEQYF TGTGCCAGCAGTTTATCCTTTTTACAGTACGAGCAGTACTTC
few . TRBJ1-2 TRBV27 CASSPRRGEDGYTF TGTGCCAGCAGTCCCAGAAGGGGGGAAGATGGCTACACCTTC
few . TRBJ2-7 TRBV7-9 CASSFEVYYEQYF TGTGCCAGCAGCTTTGAGGTTTACTACGAGCAGTACTTC
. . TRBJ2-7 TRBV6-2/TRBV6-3 CASSYSAAGPISYEQYF TGTGCCAGCAGTTACTCAGCGGCGGGACCCATCTCCTACGAGCAGTACTTC
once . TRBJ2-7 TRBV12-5 CASGLTGTGEQYF TGTGCTAGTGGTTTGACAGGGACGGGGGAGCAGTACTTC
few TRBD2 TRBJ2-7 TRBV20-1 CSARDYSGSTYEQYF TGCAGTGCTAGAGATTACAGCGGGAGTACGTACGAGCAGTACTTC
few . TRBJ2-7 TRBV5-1 CASSLATGYEQYF TGCGCCAGCAGCTTGGCAACAGGCTACGAGCAGTACTTC
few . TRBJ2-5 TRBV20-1 CSANDGNKETQYF TGCAGTGCAAATGACGGGAATAAAGAGACCCAGTACTTC
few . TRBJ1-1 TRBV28 CATVDGGNLEAFF TGTGCCACCGTAGACGGGGGAAACCTTGAAGCTTTCTTT
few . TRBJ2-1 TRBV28 CASSKRAFYNEQFF TGTGCCAGCAGTAAGCGGGCTTTCTACAATGAGCAGTTCTTC